The 28 T cell receptor beta chains below all came from one sample that was sequenced in a study of long-term antiretroviral therapy in people with HIV. Run at survey level, the immunoSEQ assay was version v3.0. Measured with immunoSEQ multiplex PCR; TCRdb has only the in-frame clones, and not every one. The sample holds 18,000 or so clones, more than 70% seen once. Sequences were derived from unsorted PBMCs, sampled at the start of antiretroviral therapy, before treatment. The receptors derive from a woman aged 40 to 55 with HIV.

This chain links TRBV4-1 with TRBJ1-5; the D gene is possibly TRBD1 (5 bases). The CDR3 consists of 16 residues. V was clipped by 1 base and J by 7 bases, with 17 bases between them. CDR1 MGHRA and CDR2 YSYEKL come from the germline V gene. CDR3 nucleotides: TGCGCCAGCAGCCAAGTGGGCGGGGCCGCCATCCAGCCCCAGCATTTT. Its translation: CASSQVGGAAIQPQHF.

The chain recombines TRBV5-1 with TRBJ1-1; TRBD1 matches at 11 bases. Per the germline V gene, CDR1 is SGHRS and CDR2 is YFSETQ. The junction had 1 base not matched to a gene; V was cut back by 3 bases and J by 3 bases. The CDR3 covers 14 residues. Here the CDR3 reads CASSSDRGHTEAFF. DNA for the CDR3: TGCGCCAGCAGCTCGGACAGGGGGCACACTGAAGCTTTCTTT.

The V call is TRBV10-3, the J call TRBJ1-5; D gene unclear. The CDR3 contains 17 residues. Germline V CDR1 and CDR2: ENHRY, SYGVKD. V was shortened by 0 bases and J by 2 bases, with 14 bases between the two germline ends. The CDR3 loop reads CAISESGGRGRNQPQHF. CDR3 nucleotide sequence: TGTGCCATCAGTGAGTCGGGCGGGAGAGGGCGCAATCAGCCCCAGCATTTT.

The rearrangement joins TRBV5-1 to TRBJ2-5; unclear D gene. This CDR3 spans 13 amino acids. V was pared by 4 bases and J by 4 bases, with 11 bases between. Per germline, CDR1 SGHRS and CDR2 YFSETQ. CDR3 sequence (DNA): TGCGCCAGCAGCCATGGGAACCGAGAGACCCAGTACTTC. This encodes CASSHGNRETQYF.

J is TRBJ1-6 and V is TRBV21-1. TRBV21-1 is a recognized pseudogene. This CDR3 region has 20 residues. The DNA for the CDR3 is TGTGCCAGCAGCAAAAGGTTAGGTGGGATAACCACCCTCTATAATTCACCCCTCCACTTT. Translating it yields CASSKRLGGITTLYNSPLHF.

The chain combines TRBV7-3 with TRBJ2-3; D possibly matches TRBD1 or TRBD2 (6 bases each). V lost 5 bases and J 5 bases, leaving 17 bases between the germline ends. The CDR3 contains 15 residues. CDR1 SGHTA and CDR2 FQGTGA come from the germline V gene. CDR3 coding DNA: TGTGCCAGCAGCCAGCGGGCGAGAGGGGGAGATACGCAGTATTTT. Its protein product is CASSQRARGGDTQYF.

The table lists this clone with a few counts. This chain links TRBV7-9 with TRBJ1-1; 8 nucleotides match TRBD1. Germline trimming cut 4 bases from V and 0 bases from J; bases unmatched to any gene: 7. CDR1 is SEHNR and CDR2 is FQNEAQ in the germline V gene (reference sequence). The CDR3 spans 16 residues. CDR3 sequence: CASSSTGGVLNTEAFF. CDR3 nucleotide sequence: TGTGCCAGCAGCTCTACAGGGGGAGTTTTGAACACTGAAGCTTTCTTT.

This chain uses TRBV15 with TRBJ2-7; D may be TRBD1 (6 bases). The CDR3 sequence is 16 residues long. Germline assignment: CDR1 LNHNV and CDR2 YYDKDF (reference sequence). The V end lost 0 bases, the J end lost 3 bases, and 15 bases lay between the germline ends. The CDR3 reads CATSRESAGENYEQYF. CDR3 sequence (DNA): TGTGCCACCAGCAGAGAAAGTGCAGGGGAAAACTACGAGCAGTACTTC.

This chain links TRBV19 with TRBJ2-7; tentatively, D is TRBD2 (6 bases). V lost 9 bases, J lost 3 bases, and 27 bases lay in between. Per the germline V gene, CDR1 is LNHDA and CDR2 is SQIVND (reference sequence). The CDR3 covers 17 residues. As DNA, the CDR3 is TGTGCCAGCAAGTATGACGGAAGGAGGGCAGACCTCTACGAGCAGTACTTC. Protein product: CASKYDGRRADLYEQYF.

The chain links TRBV18 to TRBJ1-1; TRBD1 aligns across 10 bases. The germline V gene has CDR1 KGHSH and CDR2 LQKENI. The trim removed 5 bases at V and 3 bases at J, leaving 0 bases unmatched. CDR3 length: 13 amino acids. The CDR3 DNA is TGTGCCAGCTCAGGACAGGGGGACACTGAAGCTTTCTTT. Translation: CASSGQGDTEAFF.

This sequence joins TRBV29-1 and TRBJ2-7; 11 nucleotides align to TRBD2. Germline values: CDR1 SQVTM, CDR2 ANQGSEA. J was trimmed by 5 bases and V by 6 bases; bases with no gene match: 15. The CDR3 spans 16 residues. The CDR3 reads CSVGGLAASDGNEQYF. The CDR3 coding sequence is TGCAGCGTGGGGGGACTAGCGGCCTCTGATGGGAACGAGCAGTACTTC.

The gene calls are TRBV28 and TRBJ1-2; D unresolved. V shed 5 bases and J shed 5 bases, with 12 bases lying between them. The germline V gene has CDR1 MDHEN and CDR2 SYDVKM. There are 13 residues in the CDR3. CDR3 sequence reads: CASSTQHRYGYTF. CDR3 sequence (DNA): TGTGCCAGCAGTACCCAACATAGATATGGCTACACCTTC.

The V gene is TRBV25-1, the J gene TRBJ2-1, with 9 bases matching TRBD2. Germline V gives CDR1 MGHDK, CDR2 SYGVNS. The CDR3 loop spans 14 amino acids. The J segment lost 6 bases and the V segment lost 3 bases, leaving 3 bases of the junction unmatched. Here the CDR3 DNA reads TGTGCCAGCAGTGATCCTAGCGGGGCCAATGAGCAGTTCTTC. Translated: CASSDPSGANEQFF.

The chain is built from TRBV10-3 and TRBJ1-4, with D uncertain. CDR1 and CDR2 (germline): ENHRY, SYGVKD. The CDR3 covers 12 residues. V shed 5 bases and J shed 5 bases, with 6 bases lying between them. This CDR3 is CAISPSNEKLFF. The CDR3 coding sequence is TGTGCCATCAGTCCAAGCAATGAAAAACTGTTTTTT.

This clone was seen only a few times. The chain employs TRBV2 and TRBJ2-7; TRBD1 agrees at 8 bases. V shed 1 base, J shed 0 bases, and the junction held 5 bases outside the gene matches. This CDR3 has 16 residues. The germline V gene has CDR1 SNHLY and CDR2 FYNNEI. The CDR3 coding sequence is TGTGCCAGCAGTGAAGATCAGGGGGCCTACTCCTACGAGCAGTACTTC. This translates into CASSEDQGAYSYEQYF.

This chain uses TRBV28 with TRBJ2-7, with 7 bases lining up with TRBD1. CDR3 size: 12 residues. The germline V gene encodes CDR1 MDHEN and CDR2 SYDVKM. Trimming cost V 3 bases and J 10 bases; bases outside gene matches: 6. DNA for the CDR3: TGTGCCAGCAGTTTCCGGGACAGAGAACAGTACTTC. Translation: CASSFRDREQYF.

Only a few counts were recorded for this clone. V and J are TRBV2 and TRBJ1-5; a weak D match, TRBD1 (6 bases). Trimming took 6 bases from V and 0 from J, leaving 9 bases between them. Germline V gene lookup returns CDR1 SNHLY and CDR2 FYNNEI. This CDR3 is 14 amino acids long. The CDR3 DNA is TGTGCCAGCAGATGGGGGGCTAGCAATCAGCCCCAGCATTTT. Residues: CASRWGASNQPQHF.

The gene calls are TRBV4-2 and TRBJ2-3, with D maybe TRBD1 (6 bases). This CDR3 is 18 amino acids long. V dropped 2 bases and J dropped 1 base, with 19 bases sitting between them. CDR1 is LGHNA and CDR2 is YNFKEQ in the germline V gene. The CDR3 is CASSQPPRGGYGTDTQYF. CDR3 sequence (DNA): TGTGCCAGCAGCCAACCTCCCAGGGGTGGTTATGGCACAGATACGCAGTATTTT.

V is TRBV7-9 and J is TRBJ2-3, with 15 bases fitting TRBD2. CDR3 length: 18 residues. CDR1 SEHNR and CDR2 FQNEAQ come from the germline V gene (reference sequence). Losses at the gene ends were 4 bases for V and 2 bases for J; bases not matched to a gene: 7. CDR3 in DNA: TGTGCCAGCAGCTCCTCCGGGACTAGCGGGGGGACCACAGATACGCAGTATTTT. Translating gives CASSSSGTSGGTTDTQYF.

The rearrangement uses TRBV29-1 and TRBJ2-7; D is uncertain. Trimming cost V 1 base and J 5 bases, with 9 bases left between them. CDR1 is SQVTM, CDR2 ANQGSEA, per germline. The CDR3 runs to 12 residues. CDR3 in DNA: TGCAGCGTTGAAGCAGGATTGGACGAGCAGTACTTC. The encoded protein is CSVEAGLDEQYF.

The V gene is TRBV6-5, the J gene TRBJ2-2; 7 bases are a match to TRBD2. V was pared by 6 bases and J by 1 base, with 5 bases of the junction left unmatched. CDR1 and CDR2 from the germline V gene are MNHEY and SVGAGI. The CDR3 covers 15 residues. The CDR3 DNA sequence: TGTGCCAGCAGCCCTAGCGGTGTGAACACCGGGGAGCTGTTTTTT. Translation: CASSPSGVNTGELFF.

This clone was counted a single time. The V gene is TRBV2, the J gene TRBJ2-7; 8 positions match TRBD1. Germline assignment: CDR1 SNHLY and CDR2 FYNNEI. The CDR3 runs 13 residues. J lost 3 bases, V lost 8 bases, and 6 bases had no gene match. CDR3 region: CASGGQEIYEQYF. In DNA form, the CDR3 reads TGTGCCAGCGGGGGACAGGAGATCTACGAGCAGTACTTC.

This clone was counted once. The gene calls are TRBV7-2 and TRBJ1-1; the D is unclear. V lost 0 bases to trimming and J lost 5 bases, with 7 bases between them. In germline, CDR1 is SGHTA, CDR2 FQGNSA. The CDR3 totals 13 residues. CDR3 region: CASSLAPETEAFF. The CDR3 DNA follows: TGTGCCAGCAGCTTAGCCCCAGAGACTGAAGCTTTCTTT.

This clone was counted only a few times. This sequence joins TRBV21-1 and TRBJ2-3; TRBD2 was called by the table and not checked on the DNA. TRBV21-1 is listed as a pseudogene. The CDR3 covers 9 residues. CDR3 bases: TGTGCTCCGGCAGATACGCAGTATTTT. This sequence encodes CAPADTQYF.

This clone has a handful of counts. V and J are TRBV5-6 and TRBJ1-2, with D possibly matching TRBD1 (5 bases). The germline CDR1 and CDR2 sequences are SGHDT and YYEEEE. The CDR3 covers 18 residues. Trimming removed 1 base from V and 0 bases from J, with 19 bases in between. The CDR3 DNA follows: TGTGCCAGCAGCTTGAATCAGGAGTGGGGGGTCCCTAACTATGGCTACACCTTC. Translated: CASSLNQEWGVPNYGYTF.

The chain combines TRBV4-1 with TRBJ2-4; D possibly corresponds to TRBD2 (6 bases). Deletions cut 1 base from V and 7 bases from J, with 11 bases between. Germline V gene sequence: CDR1 MGHRA, CDR2 YSYEKL. CDR3 size: 14 residues. In nucleotides, the CDR3 is TGCGCCAGCAGCCAAGGGCTAGCGTGGAACATTCAGTACTTC. As protein: CASSQGLAWNIQYF.

This clone was observed once. The chain uses TRBV7-3 and TRBJ2-7, with 7 bases lining up with TRBD2. The CDR3 loop spans 14 amino acids. With 2 bases clipped from V and 5 bases from J, the junction kept 6 bases outside the gene matches. Germline V gives CDR1 SGHTA, CDR2 FQGTGA. The CDR3 loop is CASSLFGLGDEQYF. The CDR3 DNA sequence: TGTGCCAGCAGCTTATTTGGACTAGGGGACGAGCAGTACTTC. The variable domain in full, completed from reference TRBV7-3 and TRBJ2-7, reads GAGVSQTPSNKVTEKGKYVELRCDPISGHTALYWYRQSLGQGPEFLIYFQGTGAADDSGLPNDRFFAVRPEGSVSTLKIQRTERGDSAVYLCASSLFGLGDEQYFGPGTRLTVT.

The gene calls are TRBV5-5 and TRBJ1-5; TRBD1 is a possible D gene (5 bases). The CDR3 is 16 residues long. Between the trimmed V and J ends, which lost 0 bases and 3 bases, there was a span of 13 bases. From germline, CDR1 is SGHKS and CDR2 YYEKEE (reference sequence). CDR3 sequence reads: CASSLADWGSNQPQHF. DNA for the CDR3: TGTGCCAGCAGCTTGGCCGACTGGGGGTCCAATCAGCCCCAGCATTTT.